These 32 T cell receptor delta chains originate from one sample sequenced in a study of γδ T cells in repeated Plasmodium falciparum infection. TCRdb re-processed the multiplex PCR reads via CATT. This sample has tens of thousands of delta-chain clones, with almost 1.5% found just once. Vgamma9/Vdelta2+ and Vdelta2-negative gammadelta T cells were flow-sorted from PBMC for bulk sequencing. The material sequenced was gamma-delta T cells from blood. The receptors were sampled from a pool of human donors (malaria-infected and uninfected, not separated).

This clone has a count of ten or more. The V and J genes are TRDV1 and TRDJ3; 8 positions match TRDD3. V trimming: 2 bases; J trimming: 2 bases; junction bases outside the gene matches: 5. Looked up from germline, CDR1 is TSWWSYY and CDR2 is QGS. CDR3 length equals 18 residues. This CDR3 reads CALGEYTGGAWDTRQMFF. CDR3 sequence (DNA): TGTGCTCTTGGGGAATATACTGGGGGGGCCTGGGACACCCGACAGATGTTTTTC.

This clone turned up a few times. The protein given by TCRdb reflects a much larger clone and differs at residue 3 from this DNA's translation, likely from a read error; the protein shown is the DNA's translation. The chain carries TRDV1 and TRDJ1, with TRDD2 as a possible D gene (7 bases). The J gene, left out of TCRdb, was set here by checking the DNA against germline. This CDR3 is 21 amino acids long. Germline CDR1 is TSWWSYY and CDR2 is QGS. In nucleotides, the CDR3 is TGTGCTCCTGGGGACTCGGCCTTCCTCCGGGCTGGAGGATATTGCCCCGATAAACTCATCTTT. Translating it yields CAPGDSAFLRAGGYCPDKLIF.

This clone was counted at least ten times. With a far larger clone one base away, a read error is the likely cause. The identical CDR3 is also encoded by other nucleotide sequences in the sample. The chain employs TRDV3 and TRDJ1, with 9 bases fitting TRDD3. The germline V gene encodes CDR1 TVYSNPD and CDR2 GDNSRS (reference sequence). The CDR3 runs 21 residues. Unmatched junction bases numbered 26, after V lost 3 bases and J lost 0 bases. The CDR3 DNA reads as TGTGCCTTCCCCGATACCCTACTGGGGGACCCAAATCACTCGTACACCGATAAACTCATCTTT. Protein sequence: CAFPDTLLGDPNHSYTDKLIF.

This clone was picked up a small number of times. The protein given by TCRdb reflects a much larger clone and differs at residue 12 from this DNA's translation, likely from a read error; the protein shown is the DNA's translation. This chain links TRDV2 with TRDJ1; 12 bases are shared with TRDD3. The J gene, not given by TCRdb, was assigned here from a germline match of the nucleotide sequence. Looked up from germline, CDR1 is GEAIGNYY and CDR2 is EKD. The CDR3 is 16 residues long. Written as DNA, the CDR3 is TGTGCCTGTGTCCCACTGGGGGATACTGAGACCGGTAAACTCATCTTT. It yields the protein CACVPLGDTETGKLIF.

In this sample, this clone turned up a few times. TCRdb's listed protein matches a much larger clone and diverges from this DNA's translation at residue 11, likely through a read error; the protein shown comes from the DNA. This chain uses TRDV2 with TRDJ3; 9 bases align to TRDD3. As TCRdb names no J gene, one was assigned here on the basis of a DNA match to germline. The V segment lost 0 bases and the J segment 3 bases; nucleotides outside the gene matches: 8. Germline CDR1 is GEAIGNYY and CDR2 is EKD. The CDR3 is 19 residues long. The CDR3 nucleotides read TGTGCCTGTGACACCCTAGTGGGGGATAGTCTCTGGGACACCCGACAGATGTTTTTC. Translating gives CACDTLVGDSLWDTRQMFF.

Remarks on this clone: Translating this DNA gives a protein that differs at residue 10 from the TCRdb one, which belongs to a much larger clone; a read error is likely, and the protein shown is this translation. The V call is TRDV3, the J call TRDJ1; 8 nucleotides align to TRDD3. CDR3 length: 13 residues. Germline V gives CDR1 TVYSNPD, CDR2 GDNSRS (reference sequence). CDR3 region: CAFTGGPTDRLIF. As DNA, the CDR3 is TGTGCCTTTACTGGGGGACCCACCGATAGACTCATCTTT.

The chain is built from TRDV1 and TRDJ1; the match to TRDD3 covers 13 bases. TCRdb does not report a J gene; here it was assigned by matching the DNA to germline references. V trimming: 5 bases; J trimming: 2 bases; junction bases outside the gene matches: 14. The CDR3 has 19 amino acids. Germline lookup yields CDR1 TSWWSYY and CDR2 QGS. The CDR3 nucleotides are TGTGCTCTTGGGTTCCCCCCTCAACTGGGGGATACGCTTACCGATAAACTCATCTTT. It translates to CALGFPPQLGDTLTDKLIF.

To note about this clone: The amino acid sequence in TCRdb belongs to a much larger clone and departs from this DNA's translation at residue 18, likely a sequencing read error; the sequence shown is translated from the DNA. No J gene was called, and the V gene is TRDV2; TRDD3 reflects the table's D call only, with no check against the DNA. The CDR3 has 20 residues. Germline-derived CDR1 and CDR2 are GEAIGNYY and EKD. The CDR3 DNA is TGTGCCTGTGACACCGAGAAAGTACTGGGGGATAAGGTGTACACCGATAAACCCATCTTT. Its translation is CACDTEKVLGDKVYTDKPIF.

Notes on this clone: It is likely a read error: a sequence one base away is far more abundant. The same CDR3 arises from other DNA sequences in this sample as well. The chain links TRDV1 to TRDJ1, with D maybe TRDD3 (5 bases). Per germline, CDR1 TSWWSYY and CDR2 QGS. This CDR3 has 12 amino acids. The CDR3: CALGEQYDKLIF. CDR3 sequence (DNA): TGTGCCCTTGGGGAACAGTACGATAAACTCATCTTT.

This clone is medium-sized (0.01 to 0.1%) within its sample. Other DNA sequences in this sample translate to the same CDR3. The chain recombines TRDV1 with TRDJ1; possibly TRDD3 for D (7 bases). Looked up from germline, CDR1 is TSWWSYY and CDR2 is QGS. Between the trimmed V and J ends, which lost 2 bases and 1 base, there was a span of 17 bases. CDR3 length: 17 residues. CDR3 residues: CALGETSYWGSTDKLIF. CDR3 nucleotide sequence: TGTGCTCTTGGGGAAACGTCCTACTGGGGATCCACCGATAAACTCATCTTT.

A note on this clone: A far larger clone is only one base removed, so a read error is likely. Other DNA sequences of this sample code for an identical CDR3. The chain recombines TRDV2 with TRDJ1; a weak D match, TRDD3 (6 bases). This CDR3 is 15 amino acids long. Germline loops: CDR1 GEAIGNYY, CDR2 EKD. The CDR3 reads CACDTVGGRTDKLIF. In DNA, the CDR3 is TGTGCCTGTGACACCGTGGGGGGTAGAACCGATAAACTCATCTTC.

In regard to this clone: This likely traces to a read error, being one base from a far larger clone. Distinct nucleotide sequences in the sample also encode this CDR3. Called V gene: TRDV2; the J gene was not called; the D segment call TRDD3 is taken from the table without a DNA check. The CDR3 contains 15 residues. In germline, CDR1 is GEAIGNYY, CDR2 EKD. For the CDR3, the DNA is TGTGCCTGCTACTGGGGGATATTTAGCACCGATAAACTCATCTTC. This translates into CACYWGIFSTDKLIF.

A few counts support this clone. With only one base between it and a far larger clone, this is likely a read error. V gene TRDV3 was called; the J gene was not; the table's D call, TRDD3, was not checked against the DNA. The CDR3 sequence is 16 residues long. CDR1 TVYSNPD and CDR2 GDNSRS come from the germline V gene (reference sequence). CDR3 residues: CARTWGIRRYTDKLIF. In DNA, the CDR3 is TGTGCCCGTACCTGGGGGATACGGAGGTACACCGATAAGCTCATCTTT.

The genes are TRDV2 and TRDJ2; 12 bases map to TRDD3. No J gene is reported in TCRdb; it was inferred here by comparing the DNA with germline. The CDR3 sequence is 16 residues long. Germline-derived CDR1 and CDR2 are GEAIGNYY and EKD. V lost 3 bases to trimming and J lost 4 bases; unmatched junction nucleotides: 5. The CDR3 here is CACDSILGDTTAQLFF. The CDR3 region has the DNA TGTGCCTGTGACTCCATACTGGGGGATACGACAGCACAACTCTTCTTT.

This clone was seen only a few times. TCRdb's entry gives the protein of a much larger clone, which mismatches this DNA's translation at residue 19, likely from a read error; the protein reported here is translated from the DNA. The chain carries TRDV1 and TRDJ1; 8 positions agree with TRDD3. Here the J gene was assigned by germline matching of the DNA, as TCRdb has none. This CDR3 has 23 amino acids. Germline V gives CDR1 TSWWSYY, CDR2 QGS. CDR3 region: CALGAPFPTHCTGGLTSTNKLIF. CDR3 nucleotides: TGTGCTCTTGGGGCTCCCTTTCCCACTCATTGTACTGGGGGTTTGACATCCACCAATAAACTCATCTTT.

For this clone: TCRdb's entry gives the protein of a much larger clone, which mismatches this DNA's translation at residue 3, likely from a read error; the protein reported here is translated from the DNA. This chain joins TRDV3 and TRDJ1; 7 nucleotides match TRDD2. This CDR3 is 15 amino acids long. In germline, CDR1 is TVYSNPD, CDR2 GDNSRS (reference sequence). The V and J ends lost 4 bases and 4 bases, in that order; junction bases with no gene match: 15. The CDR3 DNA reads TGTGCCTCTAGTTCCTACTATCCGACAGACGATAAACTCATCTTT. Its translation is CASSSYYPTDDKLIF.

Notes on this clone: The TCRdb record carries a much larger clone's protein, which differs from this DNA's translation at residue 13; a read error is the likely cause, and the protein listed here is the DNA translation. The gene calls are TRDV2 and TRDJ1, with 9 positions matching TRDD3. CDR3 length: 15 amino acids. Germline CDR1 GEAIGNYY, CDR2 EKD. The CDR3 protein is CACDDLGDAGYKHIF. CDR3 DNA sequence: TGTGCCTGTGACGACCTGGGGGATGCGGGCTATAAACACATCTTT.

In its sample, this clone was seen a few times. A far larger clone differs by one base, so this is likely a read error. Other DNA sequences in this specimen translate into the identical CDR3. The chain has TRDV2 and TRDJ3; a possible D gene is TRDD3 (5 bases). The J gene, left out of TCRdb, was set here by checking the DNA against germline. The CDR3 length is 22 residues. Germline CDR1 GEAIGNYY, CDR2 EKD. V was clipped by 0 bases and J by 3 bases, with 26 bases between them. The CDR3 is CACDTVSLGETNGVWDTRQMFF. CDR3 sequence (DNA): TGTGCCTGTGACACCGTGTCCCTGGGAGAGACAAACGGGGTCTGGGACACCCGACAGATGTTTTTC.

With regard to this clone: A far larger clone is one base from this, pointing to a likely read error. The sample contains more than one DNA sequence encoding this CDR3. The chain combines TRDV1 with TRDJ1, with D perhaps TRDD2 (6 bases). This CDR3 comprises 22 residues. Germline CDR1 and CDR2: TSWWSYY and QGS. CDR3 sequence: CALGDYHRPTYDWTGATNKLIF. For the CDR3, the DNA is TGTGCTCTTGGGGACTACCACCGTCCTACGTACGATTGGACGGGCGCCACCAATAAACTCATCTTT.

Many counts were recorded for this clone. The sample contains more than one DNA sequence encoding this CDR3. V is TRDV3 and J is TRDJ1; 7 bases are shared with TRDD3. Germline CDR1 and CDR2: TVYSNPD and GDNSRS (reference sequence). J gave up 5 bases and V 1 base, and 16 bases lay outside the gene matches. The length of the CDR3 is 16 residues. The CDR3 loop is CAFKPGVRGLGDKLIF. Written as DNA, the CDR3 is TGTGCCTTTAAGCCGGGGGTTAGGGGACTGGGGGATAAACTCATCTTT.

With regard to this clone: For this DNA, TCRdb reports the protein of a much larger clone, which diverges at residue 4, most likely from a read error; the protein presented here is translated directly from the DNA. The chain carries TRDV2 and TRDJ1; 10 positions agree with TRDD3. This CDR3 is built from 15 residues. In germline, CDR1 is GEAIGNYY, CDR2 EKD. After removal of 6 bases from V and 6 bases from J, the junction contained 12 bases not matched to a gene. DNA for the CDR3: TGTGCCTGTTACATCTGCGCTCTGGGGGATAATAAACTCATCTTT. Protein product: CACYICALGDNKLIF.

This clone turned up a few times. This likely reflects a read error, since a far larger clone is one base away. TRDV1 is the V gene, and the J gene was not called; TRDD3 reflects the table's D call only, with no check against the DNA. CDR1 TSWWSYY and CDR2 QGS come from the germline V gene. The CDR3 consists of 19 residues. CDR3 protein: CALGKVPSYAYWVPDKLIF. The CDR3 DNA reads as TGTGCTCTTGGAAAAGTGCCTTCCTACGCGTACTGGGTGCCCGATAAACTCATCTTC.

This clone was seen at least ten times. It is likely a read error: a sequence one base away is far more abundant. The same CDR3 can be traced to other DNA sequences in this sample. The genes are TRDV3 and TRDJ1; TRDD3 matches at 8 bases. This CDR3 region has 18 residues. Germline assignment: CDR1 TVYSNPD and CDR2 GDNSRS (reference sequence). J was trimmed by 0 bases and V by 5 bases; bases with no gene match: 20. CDR3 nucleotide sequence: TGTGCCCCTTCTTCGGAATGCAGTACTGGGGGGGACACCGATAAACTCATCTTT. Protein: CAPSSECSTGGDTDKLIF.

Remarks on this clone: The protein recorded in TCRdb matches a much larger clone and deviates from this DNA's translation at residue 13, suggesting a read error; the protein here is obtained by translating the DNA. The rearrangement joins TRDV2 to TRDJ1, with TRDD3 matching over 11 bases. Assignment of the J gene here rests on matching the DNA to germline, because TCRdb gives none. Germline V gene data show CDR1 as GEAIGNYY and CDR2 as EKD. V lost 3 bases and J lost 0; bases outside the gene matches: 14. CDR3 length: 19 residues. CDR3 DNA: TGTGCCTGTGACCCTATGCTTCTGGGGGATACCCCGCACACCGATAAACTCATCTTT. As protein: CACDPMLLGDTPHTDKLIF.

The table lists this clone with many counts. The protein given by TCRdb reflects a much larger clone and differs at residue 3 from this DNA's translation, likely from a read error; the protein shown is the DNA's translation. This rearrangement joins TRDV2 to TRDJ1; D unclear. TCRdb lists no J gene, so it was determined here by aligning the DNA to germline. This CDR3 is built from 14 residues. CDR1 GEAIGNYY and CDR2 EKD come from the germline V gene. The CDR3 DNA is TGTGCCCGTGACAGTGTGGGTTACTCCGATAAACTCATCTTT. Its translation: CARDSVGYSDKLIF.

This clone was seen only a few times. This DNA's translation and the protein TCRdb lists, from a much larger clone, do not match at residue 3, likely due to a read error; the protein shown is translated from the DNA. The CDR3 is CARDTLGGDTEGVTDKLIF. In DNA form, the CDR3 reads TGTGCCCGTGACACCCTCGGTGGGGATACCGAGGGGGTCACCGATAAACTCATCTTT. The chain joins TRDV2 to TRDJ1; 8 bases match TRDD3. The J gene, missing from TCRdb, was assigned here through DNA to germline matching. The CDR3 is made up of 19 amino acids. Germline CDR1 GEAIGNYY, CDR2 EKD.

Only a few counts were recorded for this clone. The likely explanation is a read error, given a far larger clone one base away. Within the sample, other DNA sequences also encode this same CDR3. The V gene was identified as TRDV2, while no J gene was called; the table assigns TRDD3, which was not confirmed against the DNA. CDR3 length equals 16 residues. Germline CDR1 is GEAIGNYY and CDR2 is EKD. The CDR3: CACDTGGYGRRAQLFF. CDR3 bases: TGTGCCTGTGACACCGGGGGATACGGGCGTAGAGCACAACTCTTCTTC.

In its sample, this clone was seen a few times. The protein TCRdb lists belongs to a much larger clone and differs from this DNA's translation at residue 6, which points to a read error; the protein shown is made from the DNA. The genes are TRDV2 and TRDJ1; no reliable D call. Here the J gene came from matching the DNA to germline, since TCRdb omits it. The CDR3 totals 14 residues. The germline V gene encodes CDR1 GEAIGNYY and CDR2 EKD. Trimming removed 0 bases at V and 0 bases at J, with 7 bases between. The CDR3: CACDTLWHTDKLIF. The CDR3 DNA reads TGTGCCTGTGACACCCTCTGGCACACCGATAAACTCATCTTT.

This clone was observed at least ten times. This DNA's translation and the protein TCRdb lists, from a much larger clone, do not match at residue 8, likely due to a read error; the protein shown is translated from the DNA. The V gene is TRDV1, the J gene TRDJ1; perhaps TRDD2 as D (6 bases). V lost 9 bases and J lost 3, with 14 bases in between. This CDR3 spans 13 amino acids. Germline V gene sequence: CDR1 TSWWSYY, CDR2 QGS. CDR3 amino acids: CALRPSLADKLIF. The DNA for the CDR3 is TGTGCTCTGCGGCCTTCCCTGGCCGATAAACTCATCTTT.

About this clone: The protein that TCRdb holds for this DNA derives from a much larger clone and differs from the translated DNA at residue 12, which likely indicates a read error; the protein shown here is translated from the DNA. The chain joins TRAV38-2/DV8 to TRDJ1; TRDD3 agrees at 10 bases. TCRdb supplies no J gene; here it was assigned by aligning the nucleotide sequence to germline. CDR1 is TSESDYY and CDR2 is QEAYKQQN in the germline V gene. This CDR3 contains 20 residues. The CDR3 bases are TGTGCGCCCATGGGGCTCCCGGACTGGGGGATGTGCCTGTACACCGATAAACTCATCTTT. Translated: CAPMGLPDWGMCLYTDKLIF.

This clone was counted ten times or more. TCRdb pairs this DNA with a much larger clone's protein that differs at residue 5, likely a read error; the protein shown was translated from the DNA. The chain couples TRDV2 to TRDJ1; D may be TRDD2 (9 bases). No J gene was available from TCRdb, and it was assigned here by a germline match of the DNA. V was pared by 1 base and J by 0 bases, with 23 bases between. This CDR3 has 19 residues. The V gene's germline CDR1 is GEAIGNYY and CDR2 EKD. CDR3 in DNA: TGTGCCTGTGACACTGTCCTTCCTACCGGGGATACCCACACCGATAAACTCATCTTT. Protein: CACDTVLPTGDTHTDKLIF.

There are a few counts of this clone. TCRdb records a much larger clone's protein for this DNA, with a difference at residue 19 that likely arises from a read error; the protein given is the translation of the DNA. CDR3 nucleotides: TGTGCCTGTGCGGTTCCTACGTACTGGGGAGGGACAAAGTACACCGATAAACTCACCTTT. This encodes CACAVPTYWGGTKYTDKLTF. No J gene was assigned, while the V gene was called as TRDV2; the table's D call, TRDD3, has no DNA check behind it. Germline V lookup: CDR1 GEAIGNYY, CDR2 EKD. This CDR3 is 20 amino acids long.